This T cell receptor (beta chain) appears in the sequencing data of a study of blood T cell repertoires in COVID-19. Study in general: Both acute and convalescent COVID-19 samples were obtained from the United States, Italy and Spain. T cells, B-cell-depleted T cells, or PBMCs provided the cDNA or gDNA that served as material.

As concerns this clone: This CDR3 is also generated by other DNA sequences in the sample.

V dropped 4 bases and J dropped 5 bases, with 11 bases sitting between them. CDR1 SNHLY and CDR2 FYNNEI come from the germline V gene. CDR3 length: 14 amino acids. In the original analysis: Amplifying reference gene primers gave estimates of nucleated cell counts. Libraries were prepared by immunoSEQ multiplex PCR; TCRdb keeps only in-frame clonotypes and omits some of them. V and J calls and clone size are copied from that table; D and trimming were computed from the DNA. Among tens of thousands of clones, 84% were seen once, and the ten largest hold about 20%. Sequences were obtained from peripheral blood. The receptor comes from a woman aged 50 to 60 with acute or convalescent COVID-19. The V call is TRBV2, the J call TRBJ1-4, with a weak D call TRBD1 (6 bases). CDR3 nucleotide sequence: TGTGCCAGCAGTGCCACAGGGTTCAATGAAAAACTGTTTTTT. Translation: CASSATGFNEKLFF.